The present entry profiles one TCR beta chain with its context. Its antigen is unknown. The data stem from a study of T cell responses to AZD1222 COVID-19 vaccine. Germline values: CDR1 KGHSH, CDR2 LQKENI. J was trimmed by 5 bases and V by 3 bases; bases with no gene match: 3. The length of the CDR3 is 14 residues. Overall study findings and caveats: Spike-specific TCRs gained breadth and depth after people received two AZD1222 doses. Repertoire sampling occurred only after the peak T cell response.

Only in-frame clones appear in the TCRdb table, and some are missing; sequencing was by immunoSEQ multiplex PCR. The sample records about 140,000 clones, more than 80% being singletons. The rearrangement links TRBV18 to TRBJ2-1; 8 bases agree with TRBD1. The receptor comes from an adult in good health. Material: peripheral blood, obtained on day 0 of AZD1222 vaccination. The CDR3 DNA reads as TGTGCCAGCTCACCTCAGGGGGCCAACAATGAGCAGTTCTTC. Protein product: CASSPQGANNEQFF.